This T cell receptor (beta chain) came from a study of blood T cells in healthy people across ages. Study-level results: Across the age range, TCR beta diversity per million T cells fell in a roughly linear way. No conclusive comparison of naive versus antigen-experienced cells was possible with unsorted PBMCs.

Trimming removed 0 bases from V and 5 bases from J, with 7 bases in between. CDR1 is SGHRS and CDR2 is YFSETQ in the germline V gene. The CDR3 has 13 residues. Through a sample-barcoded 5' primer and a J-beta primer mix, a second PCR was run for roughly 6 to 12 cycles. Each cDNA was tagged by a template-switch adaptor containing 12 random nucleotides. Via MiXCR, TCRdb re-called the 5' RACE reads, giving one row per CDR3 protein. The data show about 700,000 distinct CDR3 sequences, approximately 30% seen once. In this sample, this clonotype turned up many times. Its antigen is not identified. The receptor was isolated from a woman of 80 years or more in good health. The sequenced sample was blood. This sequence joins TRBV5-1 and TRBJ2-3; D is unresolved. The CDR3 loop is CASSLAPRDTQYF. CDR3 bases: TGCGCCAGCAGCTTGGCCCCAAGAGATACGCAGTATTTT.